One sample yielded the 20 T cell receptor beta chains listed below, sequenced in a study of T cell responses to AZD1222 COVID-19 vaccine. Only in-frame clones appear in the TCRdb table, and some are missing; sequencing was by immunoSEQ multiplex PCR. The table shows about 190,000 clones, with approximately 90% occurring only once. The sample was peripheral blood, taken on day 0 of AZD1222 vaccination. The receptor source for this set is an adult in good health.

This clone was seen a few times. The chain uses TRBV19 and TRBJ1-1, with TRBD1 matching over 9 bases. The CDR3 has 16 residues. Looked up from germline, CDR1 is LNHDA and CDR2 is SQIVND (reference sequence). V trimming: 6 bases; J trimming: 0 bases; junction bases outside the gene matches: 8. The CDR3 is CASRPTGGRLNTEAFF. The DNA of the CDR3 is TGTGCCAGTAGACCCACAGGGGGCAGGTTGAACACTGAAGCTTTCTTT.

The chain carries TRBV18 and TRBJ1-4, with TRBD1 identical over 8 bases. The junction had 6 bases not matched to a gene; V was cut back by 5 bases and J by 7 bases. The germline V gene has CDR1 KGHSH and CDR2 LQKENI. The CDR3 totals 14 residues. This CDR3 reads CASSNGQGSEKLFF. The CDR3 DNA reads as TGTGCCAGCTCAAACGGACAGGGCAGTGAAAAACTGTTTTTT.

The chain combines TRBV6-2 or TRBV6-3 with TRBJ1-6; D perhaps matches TRBD1 (5 bases). Trimming pared 2 bases from V and 9 bases from J, leaving 11 bases between. Germline V gene lookup returns CDR1 MNHEY and CDR2 SVGEGT. The CDR3 contains 14 residues. This chain's CDR3 is CASSYPGQGSPLHF. For the CDR3, the DNA is TGTGCCAGCAGTTACCCCGGGCAGGGTTCACCCCTCCACTTT.

The V gene is TRBV18, the J gene TRBJ2-3; D might be TRBD1 or TRBD2, each matching 5 bases. V was cut by 3 bases and J by 5 bases, with 18 bases left in between. The CDR3 extends over 16 amino acids. Germline lookup yields CDR1 KGHSH and CDR2 LQKENI. CDR3 DNA: TGTGCCAGCTCACCTCAAGGGACCTTCGAAGGAGATACGCAGTATTTT. Translating gives CASSPQGTFEGDTQYF.

The rearrangement links TRBV7-9 to TRBJ1-2; TRBD1 matches 11 bases. CDR3 length equals 14 residues. Looked up from germline, CDR1 is SEHNR and CDR2 is FQNEAQ (reference sequence). V dropped 5 bases and J dropped 3; count of bases not matched to a gene: 2. CDR3 in DNA: TGTGCCAGCAGCATGGGACAGGGGGACTATGGCTACACCTTC. It specifies CASSMGQGDYGYTF.

This clone appeared once. The rearrangement joins TRBV3-1 (or the pseudogene TRBV3-2) to TRBJ1-2, with TRBD1 as a possible D gene (5 bases). The germline CDR1 and CDR2 sequences are LGHDT and YNNKEL (reference sequence). This CDR3 spans 15 amino acids. The germline V and J ends were trimmed by 3 bases and 0 bases, with 11 bases remaining between them. CDR3 sequence: CASSHYGGANYGYTF. DNA of the CDR3: TGTGCCAGCAGCCATTACGGGGGAGCTAACTATGGCTACACCTTC.

This chain joins TRBV13 and TRBJ2-3; no clear D. Per the germline V gene, CDR1 is PRHDT and CDR2 is FYEKMQ (reference sequence). V gave up 10 bases and J gave up 0 bases, with 14 bases separating them. There are 14 residues in the CDR3. The CDR3 loop reads CAIRALTSTDTQYF. The CDR3 coding sequence is TGTGCCATCCGAGCGCTCACTAGCACAGATACGCAGTATTTT.

The V and J genes are TRBV28 and TRBJ1-4; D is undetermined. Trimming left V 6 bases short and J 0 bases short, with 14 bases between. From germline, CDR1 is MDHEN and CDR2 SYDVKM. This CDR3 contains 16 residues. CDR3 loop: CASSPAGVATNEKLFF. CDR3 bases: TGTGCCAGCAGCCCCGCAGGAGTTGCAACTAATGAAAAACTGTTTTTT.

The V call is TRBV11-1, the J call TRBJ2-7; D gene uncertain. Germline CDR1 is SGHAT and CDR2 is FQDESV (reference sequence). With 4 bases removed from V and 3 bases from J, the gap between germline ends came to 7 bases. The CDR3 is made up of 12 amino acids. CDR3 DNA sequence: TGTGCCAGCAGCTATCAAAGCTACGAGCAGTACTTC. Its protein product is CASSYQSYEQYF.

The chain recombines TRBV27 with TRBJ2-3; 11 nucleotides match TRBD2. The CDR3 length is 16 residues. Germline CDR1 reads MNHEY; CDR2 reads SMNVEV (reference sequence). J gave up 4 bases and V 4 bases, and 7 bases lay outside the gene matches. The CDR3 DNA sequence: TGTGCCAGCAGTTCCTATAGCGGGAGGGCCCCAGATACGCAGTATTTT. This gives the protein CASSSYSGRAPDTQYF.

This clone was observed once. This rearrangement joins TRBV19 to TRBJ2-6; 8 nucleotides agree with TRBD2. There are 19 residues in the CDR3. V was pared by 7 bases and J by 1 base, with 15 bases of the junction left unmatched. Per germline, CDR1 LNHDA and CDR2 SQIVND (reference sequence). As DNA, the CDR3 is TGTGCCAGTAACGCCCCACGGGAGGGAATTTCATCTGGGGCCAACGTCCTGACTTTC. Protein product: CASNAPREGISSGANVLTF.

The chain combines TRBV28 with TRBJ1-5, with D tentatively TRBD1 (5 bases). Per the germline V gene, CDR1 is MDHEN and CDR2 is SYDVKM. Trimming removed 1 base at V and 6 bases at J, with 13 bases between. This CDR3 is 15 amino acids long. The CDR3 spells CASSLLAGFSQPQHF. CDR3 sequence (DNA): TGTGCCAGCAGTTTATTAGCAGGGTTCAGTCAGCCCCAGCATTTT.

V and J are TRBV27 and TRBJ2-6; D perhaps matches TRBD1 (5 bases). The CDR3 contains 18 residues. CDR1 is MNHEY, CDR2 SMNVEV, per germline (reference sequence). V lost 4 bases to trimming and J lost 0 bases, with 16 bases between them. Here the CDR3 reads CASSSHRWKSSGANVLTF. CDR3 DNA sequence: TGTGCCAGCAGTTCCCACAGGTGGAAGAGCTCTGGGGCCAACGTCCTGACTTTC.

This chain uses TRBV10-3 with TRBJ2-2; tentative D call: TRBD1 (5 bases). The CDR3 has 13 amino acids. V lost 4 bases and J 4 bases, leaving 7 bases between the germline ends. The V gene's germline CDR1 is ENHRY and CDR2 SYGVKD. In nucleotides, the CDR3 is TGTGCCATCAGTGCACAGGCCACCGGGGAGCTGTTTTTT. Its protein product is CAISAQATGELFF.

The chain joins TRBV9 to TRBJ1-1; D is undetermined. The germline CDR1 and CDR2 sequences are SGDLS and YYNGEE. This CDR3 contains 15 residues. V was shortened by 1 base and J by 3 bases, with 13 bases between the two germline ends. The CDR3 spells CASSVSPSDHTEAFF. The CDR3 DNA reads as TGTGCCAGCAGCGTATCCCCGTCGGATCACACTGAAGCTTTCTTT.

The chain links TRBV9 to TRBJ2-5; D is unresolved. CDR3 length equals 13 residues. The ends were cut back, 3 bases at V and 1 base at J, with 7 bases in the middle. Germline V CDR1 and CDR2: SGDLS, YYNGEE. The CDR3 here is CASSGWVQETQYF. DNA for the CDR3: TGTGCCAGCAGCGGGTGGGTCCAAGAGACCCAGTACTTC.

This clone was counted a single time. The rearrangement links TRBV7-9 to TRBJ2-5, with a weak D call TRBD2 (6 bases). The CDR3 length is 15 residues. Germline assignment: CDR1 SEHNR and CDR2 FQNEAQ (reference sequence). The V end lost 5 bases, the J end lost 1 base, and 14 bases lay between the germline ends. The chain's CDR3 is CASSLDLGGQETQYF. In DNA, the CDR3 is TGTGCCAGCAGCCTAGACTTGGGGGGCCAAGAGACCCAGTACTTC.

The chain carries TRBV4-1 and TRBJ2-7, with D possibly matching TRBD1 (6 bases). The V gene's germline CDR1 is MGHRA and CDR2 YSYEKL. Trimming shortened V by 3 bases and J by 5 bases, and 14 bases separated the two germline ends. The CDR3 sequence is 14 residues long. CDR3 DNA sequence: TGCGCCAGCAGCCACCCGGGACAAAGGAACGAGCAGTACTTC. It yields the protein CASSHPGQRNEQYF.

The CDR3 sequence is CASSQGPSSGGEQYF. The CDR3 region has the DNA TGTGCCAGCAGCCAAGGTCCCTCGAGCGGGGGGGAGCAGTACTTC. The rearrangement links TRBV14 to TRBJ2-7; 9 bases line up with TRBD2. The CDR3 extends over 15 amino acids. Germline V gives CDR1 SGHDN, CDR2 FVKESK. Losses at the gene ends were 1 base for V and 7 bases for J; bases not matched to a gene: 8.

A word on this clone: Sequence at one end of the junction differs from germline and may be a read error. CDR3 amino acids: CASSHSGTGYRTQYF. The CDR3 DNA follows: TGTGCCAGCAGTCACTCCGGGACAGGGTATCGGACCCAGTACTTC. The chain combines TRBV6-5 with TRBJ2-5, with 9 bases matching TRBD1. From germline, CDR1 is MNHEY and CDR2 SVGAGI. This CDR3 comprises 15 residues.